The 9 T cell receptor beta chains listed next were all sequenced from one sample in a study of vaccination and CD4 T cells after COVID-19. What these receptors recognize is not known. The study sequenced cultured CD4+ T cell DNA using the Oncomine TCR Beta short-read assay. A single record per CDR3 protein comes from TCRdb applying MiXCR to the PCR reads. Among 26,000 or so distinct CDR3 sequences listed, around two fifths were seen once. The treatment was: roughly 11-day PBMC culture with coronavirus spike peptide pools or control peptides (ViraFEST assay). Material for sequencing was CD4+ T cells from blood, cultured in vitro. These receptors all come from a human donor who had recovered from COVID-19.

A few counts support this clonotype. J is TRBJ2-5 and V is TRBV24-1; D ambiguous. Trimming removed 3 bases from V and 5 bases from J, with 15 bases in between. This CDR3 comprises 15 residues. In germline, CDR1 is KGHDR, CDR2 SFDVKD. CDR3 residues: CATSDGSSAWETQYF. Here the CDR3 DNA reads TGTGCCACCAGTGATGGCAGCTCCGCTTGGGAGACCCAGTACTTC.

The V gene is TRBV6-5, the J gene TRBJ1-1; D is perhaps TRBD1 (5 bases). V gave up 2 bases and J gave up 7 bases, with 5 bases separating them. The germline gives CDR1 MNHEY, CDR2 SVGAGI. The CDR3 runs 11 residues. The CDR3 DNA follows: TGTGCCAGCAGTTACCAGGGTGAAGCTTTCTTT. Protein: CASSYQGEAFF.

This clonotype appeared a few times. This chain connects TRBV20-1 to TRBJ2-5, with 7 bases aligning to TRBD2. The CDR3 contains 16 residues. Germline trimming cut 4 bases from V and 2 bases from J; bases unmatched to any gene: 13. CDR1 is DFQATT, CDR2 SNEGSKA, per germline (reference sequence). CDR3 region: CSAIGGRGSPQETQYF. CDR3 DNA: TGCAGTGCTATAGGAGGGCGGGGGAGCCCTCAAGAGACCCAGTACTTC.

For this clonotype: Relative to the germline gene, one junction end is altered; a read error may explain this. CDR3 sequence: CSATPGTGRTGELFF. CDR3 sequence (DNA): TGCAGTGCTACCCCGGGGACAGGGAGGACCGGGGAGTTGTTTTTT. The chain carries TRBV20-1 and TRBJ2-2; 9 nucleotides align to TRBD1. The CDR3 has 15 amino acids. The germline gives CDR1 DFQATT, CDR2 SNEGSKA (reference sequence).

The V call is TRBV27, the J call TRBJ2-7; the D is unclear. The CDR3 consists of 14 residues. Deletions cut 1 base from V and 2 bases from J, with 9 bases between. Germline CDR1 reads MNHEY; CDR2 reads SMNVEV (reference sequence). The CDR3 protein is CASSLLRLPYEQYF. The DNA for the CDR3 is TGTGCCAGCAGTTTATTACGCCTCCCCTACGAGCAGTACTTC.

J is TRBJ2-7 and V is TRBV5-1, with D unresolved. Germline V gene sequence: CDR1 SGHRS, CDR2 YFSETQ. V was shortened by 1 base and J by 0 bases, with 11 bases between the two germline ends. This CDR3 comprises 15 residues. CDR3 amino acids: CASSLSVGLSYEQYF. CDR3 DNA: TGCGCCAGCAGCTTGTCTGTGGGTCTCTCCTACGAGCAGTACTTC.

This rearrangement joins TRBV20-1 to TRBJ2-1, with no clear D. This CDR3 has 12 amino acids. Germline V gene lookup returns CDR1 DFQATT and CDR2 SNEGSKA (reference sequence). Trimming shortened V by 6 bases and J by 0 bases, and 6 bases separated the two germline ends. This CDR3 is CSAGSSYNEQFF. The CDR3 DNA is TGCAGTGCCGGTAGCTCCTACAATGAGCAGTTCTTC.

The table lists this clonotype with a few counts. The V and J genes are TRBV20-1 and TRBJ1-2; perhaps TRBD1 as D (6 bases). V was trimmed by 0 bases and J by 8 bases, leaving 22 bases between them. The CDR3 runs to 16 residues. In germline, CDR1 is DFQATT, CDR2 SNEGSKA (reference sequence). CDR3 DNA sequence: TGCAGTGCTAGAGATGGGGCCGGAGGCGGGGGGCGAGGCTACACCTTC. Encoded protein: CSARDGAGGGGRGYTF.

V and J are TRBV6-5 and TRBJ2-7, with 9 positions matching TRBD2. The V gene's germline CDR1 is MNHEY and CDR2 SVGAGI. V gave up 0 bases and J gave up 4 bases; unmatched junction bases: 7. This CDR3 has 16 amino acids. As DNA, the CDR3 is TGTGCCAGCAGTTACTCGAAGGCTAGCGGGATTTACGAGCAGTACTTC. It translates to CASSYSKASGIYEQYF.